This TCR beta chain was sequenced during a study of OX40 agonist ivuxolimab in advanced cancers. Context from the whole study: Ivuxolimab was an agonistic, fully human IgG2 monoclonal antibody directed against OX40 (CD134), a costimulatory receptor. Patients were allowed to have had prior anti-PD-1, anti-PD-L1 or anti-CTLA-4 therapy, and approximately 40% of the dose-escalation patients had been treated with checkpoint inhibitors. A male proportion of about 79% and a mean age of approximately 60 years, ranging from roughly 23 to 80, were recorded for the dose-escalation cohort. Intravenous ivuxolimab was administered to patients every 2 weeks at six dose levels: 0.01, 0.1, 0.3, 1.5, 3 and 10 mg/kg. Of the 50 to 55 patients in dose escalation, approximately 20 had hepatocellular carcinoma, some 15 had melanoma, 9 had renal cell carcinoma and 9 had head and neck cancer. Peripheral TCRbeta sequencing aimed to test whether ivuxolimab altered TCR sequence diversity and caused clonal T-cell expansion. The paper describes the monotherapy dose-escalation part (N of about 55 patients) of the phase I trial of ivuxolimab. Partial responses occurred in three dose-escalation patients: two with cutaneous melanoma and one with hepatocellular carcinoma.

Comments on this clone: The specificity of this receptor is unknown. No per-base quality is available; no much larger clone lies one base away.

Patients with autoimmune disease history or receiving systemic immunosuppression were excluded from the trial. Peripheral blood for TCR sequencing was drawn from every dose cohort at baseline, at cycle 4 day 1 and at cycle 7 day 1. Samples were obtained from an open-label, multicenter, first-in-human phase I dose-escalation trial of ivuxolimab. The trial enrolled adults with locally advanced or metastatic head and neck squamous cell, hepatocellular, melanoma or renal cell carcinoma. CD4+ and CD8+ T cells were sorted separately from peripheral blood before TCR sequencing. For sequencing of the TCRbeta CDR3 region, genomic DNA was extracted from the sorted cells. The immunoSEQ Assay was used to sequence the TCRbeta CDR3 regions. TCRdb carries this immuneACCESS record with in-frame sequences only. Its versions omit some clonotypes, under half of them owing to an unresolved V gene in the studies checked, with the rest unexplained. In this sample the table shows 82,000 or so clones, 92% of which occur a single time. Together, the top ten hold over 0.6% of the sample.

What the study reported, not specific to this receptor: Low levels of normalized T-cell clonal expansion were also seen in some patients who did not respond. At doses from 0.1 to 3.0 mg/kg, clonal expansion was seen in both CD4+ and CD8+ blood T cells between baseline and week 6. In the 0.1-3.0 mg/kg groups, partial responders were among the patients with the lowest normalized peripheral clonal expansion, particularly in CD8+ T cells. The antigen specificity of the peripheral T cells that underwent clonal expansion was not determined. After ivuxolimab, more expanded clones were found on average in CD8+ T cells than in CD4+ T cells.

This sequence was found in an adult with an advanced solid tumor such as melanoma, head and neck, liver or kidney cancer. The source was CD4+ or CD8+ T cells sorted from blood, collected in a trial of the OX40 agonist ivuxolimab.

This receptor has the CDR3 CASTFSTAGGYGYTF. In nucleotides, the sequence is TGTGCCAGCACCTTCTCGACGGCGGGGGGCTATGGCTACACCTTC. The rearranged chain carries TRBV6-1 and TRBJ1-2; TRBD1 is perhaps the D gene, given 5 matching bases. The germline V gene specifies MNHNS as CDR1 and SASEGT as CDR2. From its cysteine to its phenylalanine, the CDR3 spans 15 amino acids. The retained sequence is limited to the CDR3, 45 bases, with the frame set at the first base. Trimming costs V 7 bases and J 4 bases, and their ends lie 19 bases apart.